These 23 T cell receptor beta chains were all obtained from the same sample, sequenced in a study of breast tumors, draining lymph nodes, adjacent tissues. TCRdb reanalysed the multiplex PCR reads using MiXCR and keeps one entry per CDR3 protein. The sample has over 20,000 distinct CDR3 sequences, about a third seen once. The sample comprised breast tumor tissue. These receptors were collected from a female donor with breast cancer. Some clones in this sample may be carry-over from other donors' samples.

This clonotype was recorded many times. This sequence may be a read error, since a much larger clone differs from it by one base. V gene TRBV6-6 combines with J gene TRBJ1-2; 11 bases align to TRBD1. The germline V gene has CDR1 MNHNY and CDR2 SVGAGI (reference sequence). CDR3 size: 14 residues. The CDR3 is CASSYPGTGGGYAF. The CDR3 DNA is TGTGCCAGCAGTTATCCTGGGACAGGGGGGGGCTACGCCTTC.

In its sample, this clonotype was seen many times. The chain carries TRBV4-2 and TRBJ2-7; D is perhaps TRBD1 or TRBD2 (5 bases each). CDR1 and CDR2 from the germline V gene are LGHNA and YNFKEQ. This CDR3 has 15 amino acids. V dropped 0 bases and J dropped 6 bases, with 15 bases sitting between them. CDR3 loop: CASSQDWGNPGEQYF. The CDR3 nucleotides read TGTGCCAGCAGCCAAGATTGGGGGAACCCGGGCGAGCAGTACTTC.

V gene TRBV12-3 or TRBV12-4 combines with J gene TRBJ2-2; D ambiguous. The CDR3 contains 12 residues. Trimming took off 2 bases at V and 6 bases at J, with 4 bases between the two ends. CDR3 sequence: CASSLYSGELFF. DNA of the CDR3: TGTGCCAGCAGTTTATATTCCGGGGAGCTGTTTTTT.

Many counts were recorded for this clonotype. The J gene is TRBJ2-5, the V gene TRBV20-1; 12 nucleotides agree with TRBD2. Losses at the gene ends were 6 bases for V and 5 bases for J; bases not matched to a gene: 13. CDR1 and CDR2 from the germline V gene are DFQATT and SNEGSKA (reference sequence). This CDR3 is built from 16 residues. CDR3 bases: TGCAGTGCCCCCCCGGCTAGCGGGAGGGCGGGGGAGACCCAGTACTTC. This gives the protein CSAPPASGRAGETQYF.

This clonotype was observed at least ten times. This chain connects TRBV6-2 or TRBV6-3 to TRBJ1-2, with a weak D call TRBD1 (6 bases). V lost 2 bases to trimming and J lost 2 bases, with 6 bases between them. From germline, CDR1 is MNHEY and CDR2 SVGEGT. The CDR3 is 13 amino acids. CDR3 in amino acids: CASSYTGNYGYTF. The CDR3 DNA reads TGTGCCAGCAGTTACACAGGGAACTATGGCTACACCTTC.

The genes are TRBV25-1 and TRBJ2-1; TRBD2 matches 9 bases. CDR3 length: 14 amino acids. From germline, CDR1 is MGHDK and CDR2 SYGVNS. Trimming removed 9 bases from V and 6 bases from J; junction bases left unmatched: 9. The CDR3 nucleotides read TGTGCCAGTACAGCGGGAGGCCCCCTCAATGAGCAGTTCTTC. This codes for CASTAGGPLNEQFF.

This clonotype is large in the sample. The rearrangement uses TRBV6-6 and TRBJ1-2; tentatively, D is TRBD1 (5 bases). The CDR3 runs 12 residues. Trimming removed 1 base from V and 8 bases from J, with 8 bases in between. CDR1 is MNHNY and CDR2 is SVGAGI in the germline V gene (reference sequence). The DNA for the CDR3 is TGTGCCAGCAGTTACTTGCGGGGCGGCTACACCTTC. This encodes CASSYLRGGYTF.

This rearrangement joins TRBV24-1 to TRBJ2-7, with D unclear. Germline V gene lookup returns CDR1 KGHDR and CDR2 SFDVKD. There are 11 residues in the CDR3. Trimming stripped 7 bases from V and 2 bases from J, with 5 bases between. The CDR3 here is CATRNPYEQYF. The CDR3 DNA reads TGTGCCACCAGAAACCCCTACGAGCAGTACTTC.

Many counts were recorded for this clonotype. The chain links TRBV11-3 to TRBJ2-1, with 11 positions matching TRBD2. CDR3 length: 15 residues. J lost 6 bases, V lost 2 bases, and 3 bases had no gene match. Germline lookup yields CDR1 SGHNT and CDR2 YENEEA. The CDR3 here is CASSLRTSGPNEQFF. Here the CDR3 DNA reads TGTGCCAGCAGCTTAAGGACTAGCGGGCCCAATGAGCAGTTCTTC.

There are many counts of this clonotype. The chain carries TRBV19 and TRBJ2-1; no reliable D call. The V end was cut by 3 bases, the J end by 12 bases, with 15 bases between. The CDR3 runs to 13 residues. Germline assignment: CDR1 LNHDA and CDR2 SQIVND (reference sequence). The CDR3 here is CASSMYVESAQFF. CDR3 DNA: TGTGCCAGTAGTATGTATGTGGAGAGCGCGCAGTTCTTC.

This clonotype was seen a few times. Since a much larger clone is just one base distant, this may be a read error. This chain joins TRBV5-5 and TRBJ2-7; TRBD1 might be the D (6 bases). CDR3 size: 14 residues. Trimming removed 4 bases at V and 2 bases at J, with 13 bases between. Germline-derived CDR1 and CDR2 are SGHKS and YYEKEE (reference sequence). The CDR3 DNA is TGTGCCAGCAGCAGGACAGTCAACCCCTACGAGCAGTACTTC. Its translation is CASSRTVNPYEQYF.

This clonotype was recorded at least ten times. The CDR3 DNA is TGCAGCGTTGGAAAGGGGGGTACGGGGTCGTGGGGTTCCTACAATGAGCAGTTCTTC. Translation: CSVGKGGTGSWGSYNEQFF. J is TRBJ2-1 and V is TRBV29-1; either TRBD1 or TRBD2 may supply D (6 bases each). CDR1 and CDR2 from the germline V gene are SQVTM and ANQGSEA. With 4 bases removed from V and 1 base from J, the gap between germline ends came to 26 bases. The CDR3 is 19 amino acids.

For the CDR3, the DNA is TGTGCCAGCAGTCCGGACGGATTAAACTATGGCTACACCTTC. Residues: CASSPDGLNYGYTF. The V and J genes are TRBV12-3 or TRBV12-4 and TRBJ1-2; D is unclear. The CDR3 is 14 amino acids. Trimming removed 5 bases at V and 2 bases at J, with 12 bases between.

The chain employs TRBV20-1 and TRBJ1-3, with TRBD1 matching 11 bases. In germline, CDR1 is DFQATT, CDR2 SNEGSKA (reference sequence). The CDR3 spans 14 residues. The V gene end was trimmed by 5 bases and the J gene end by 4 bases; junction bases not matched to a gene: 4. CDR3 sequence (DNA): TGCAGTGCTTTGGGACAGGGGGTGGGAAACACCATATATTTT. The encoded protein is CSALGQGVGNTIYF.

This clonotype occurred a few times. This may come from a read error, since a much larger clone is one base off. The chain links TRBV11-2 to TRBJ2-3; unclear D gene. The CDR3 is 14 residues long. Germline-derived CDR1 and CDR2 are SGHAT and FQNNGV. Trimming cost V 0 bases and J 4 bases, with 8 bases left between them. For the CDR3, the DNA is TGTGCCAGCAGCTTAGAGGACCGGGCAGATACGCAGTATTTT. It specifies CASSLEDRADTQYF.

The chain links TRBV20-1 to TRBJ1-2; D is possibly TRBD1 (5 bases). The CDR3 extends over 14 amino acids. The V and J ends lost 6 bases and 8 bases respectively, with 22 bases between them. Germline values: CDR1 DFQATT, CDR2 SNEGSKA (reference sequence). As DNA, the CDR3 is TGCAGTGCGCGGTTGGGCGGGACGAGCAGGGGCTACACCTTC. Protein sequence: CSARLGGTSRGYTF.

This clonotype has ten or more counts. J is TRBJ1-4 and V is TRBV24-1; 8 nucleotides line up with TRBD1. CDR3 length equals 15 residues. Germline CDR1 and CDR2: KGHDR and SFDVKD. V shed 2 bases, J shed 7 bases, and the junction held 5 bases outside the gene matches. The CDR3 sequence is CATSDSQGVSEKLFF. The CDR3 region has the DNA TGTGCCACCAGTGATTCACAGGGGGTGAGTGAAAAACTGTTTTTT.

This clonotype was recorded many times. The chain has TRBV7-8 and TRBJ2-5; D may be TRBD1 (5 bases). The CDR3 has 14 residues. Germline lookup yields CDR1 SGHVS and CDR2 FQNEAQ. V lost 5 bases and J lost 4, with 14 bases in between. As DNA, the CDR3 is TGTGCCAGCAGCGGGGCCTTAGTAGGAGAGACCCAGTACTTC. As protein: CASSGALVGETQYF.

The sample holds a few counts of this clonotype. A read error may explain this, as a much larger clone is one base away. The rearrangement links TRBV5-6 to TRBJ2-5; 8 bases fit TRBD1. Germline CDR1 reads SGHDT; CDR2 reads YYEEEE. Trimming at V came to 7 bases and at J to 5 bases, leaving 10 bases not matched to a gene. CDR3 length: 14 amino acids. The CDR3 DNA sequence: TGTGCCAGCGGCAGGGACAGGACTTGGGAGACCCAGTACTTC. It specifies CASGRDRTWETQYF.

The chain joins TRBV4-3 to TRBJ2-3; D gene uncertain. Per germline, CDR1 LGHNA and CDR2 YSLEER. This CDR3 is 14 amino acids long. The ends were cut back, 3 bases at V and 5 bases at J, with 12 bases in the middle. The CDR3 nucleotides are TGCGCCAGCAGCCAGGAATCAGGCGGAGATACGCAGTATTTT. It yields the protein CASSQESGGDTQYF.

This clonotype has ten or more counts. The chain uses TRBV7-3 and TRBJ2-1; D may correspond to TRBD1 or TRBD2 (5 bases each). Germline CDR1 SGHTA, CDR2 FQGTGA. The CDR3 length is 15 residues. Trimming took 5 bases from V and 7 from J, leaving 18 bases between them. DNA of the CDR3: TGTGCCAGCAGCCAGGACGGGACGCCGGCAAATGAGCAGTTCTTC. This translates into CASSQDGTPANEQFF.

This clonotype has a count of ten or more. The chain employs TRBV28 and TRBJ2-5; TRBD2 matches at 11 bases. CDR1 MDHEN and CDR2 SYDVKM come from the germline V gene. CDR3 length: 17 amino acids. V dropped 6 bases and J dropped 4; count of bases not matched to a gene: 13. CDR3 in DNA: TGTGCCAGCAGCCCCGCGACTAGCGGGATGGTAGGAGAGACCCAGTACTTC. Amino acid sequence: CASSPATSGMVGETQYF. The entire variable domain, with the rest obtained from reference TRBV28 and TRBJ2-5, is as follows: DVKVTQSSRYLVKRTGEKVFLECVQDMDHENMFWYRQDPGLGLRLIYFSYDVKMKEKGDIPEGYSVSREKKERFSLILESASTNQTSMYLCASSPATSGMVGETQYFGPGTRLLVL.

This clonotype was seen ten or more times. The chain recombines TRBV7-6 with TRBJ2-1, with 7 nucleotides matching TRBD2. CDR3 size: 15 residues. V lost 5 bases and J lost 0; bases outside the gene matches: 4. Germline assignment: CDR1 SGHVS and CDR2 FNYEAQ. The CDR3 bases are TGTGCCAGCAGCCCGGGACTAACCTCCTACAATGAGCAGTTCTTC. Protein: CASSPGLTSYNEQFF.